This TCR beta chain derives from a study of T-cell reconstitution after alpha-beta-depleted transplantation in children. Preparation of the TCRbeta library used unique molecular identifiers. TCRdb fed the PCR reads into MiXCR, producing one record per CDR3 protein. The table lists hundreds of thousands of distinct CDR3 sequences, over 10% of them singletons. V dropped 2 bases and J dropped 2; count of bases not matched to a gene: 3. Germline loops: CDR1 LGHDT, CDR2 YNNKEL (reference sequence). The CDR3 length is 14 residues. Study-wide points: Diversity and T-cell counts at one year after transplant derived mostly from new T cells. Surviving recipient cells, namely T cells and thymic progenitors, were the source of high day-60 TCRbeta diversity in some patients. Expanded graft clones numbering several hundred reportedly gave rise to alpha-beta T cells about two months after transplant.

This clonotype was counted a few times. The antigen remains undetermined. The clonotype comes from a male patient younger than 18 who had a stem cell transplant for acute myeloid leukemia, so the T cells may come from the graft donor. Here the sequenced sample was PBMCs, mostly from graft donor cells, taken 360 days after TCRalphabeta/CD19-depleted stem cell transplant. The chain is built from TRBV3-1 and TRBJ2-7; TRBD1 agrees at 7 bases. The CDR3 region has the DNA TGTGCCAGCAGCCAAAGGGGGCCGACCTACGAGCAGTACTTC. Translation gives CASSQRGPTYEQYF.